A single sample gave rise to the 4 T cell receptor beta chains below, sequenced in a study of T cell responses to AZD1222 COVID-19 vaccine. The data were produced by immunoSEQ multiplex PCR, yet TCRdb's version contains in-frame clones alone and is incomplete. The sample holds tens of thousands of clones; 89% are singletons and the top ten take approximately 5%. Material: peripheral blood, obtained 28 days after the second AZD1222 dose. These receptors originate from an adult who received the AZD1222 COVID-19 vaccine.

This chain's CDR3 is CAVSGRTYEQYF. The CDR3 coding sequence is TGTGCCGTAAGCGGCCGGACCTACGAGCAGTACTTC. The chain couples TRBV5-6 to TRBJ2-7; D might be TRBD2 (5 bases). The V end was cut by 10 bases, the J end by 2 bases, with 13 bases between. This CDR3 is built from 12 residues. From germline, CDR1 is SGHDT and CDR2 YYEEEE.

This clone was seen more than once but under ten times. As DNA, the CDR3 is TGCGCCAGCAGCCACGGGGGGAAGAGCCAGCCCCAGCATTTT. Encoded protein: CASSHGGKSQPQHF. The chain employs TRBV4-1 and TRBJ1-5, with D possibly matching TRBD1 (5 bases). The V and J ends lost 3 bases and 7 bases respectively, with 13 bases between them. The length of the CDR3 is 14 residues. Germline loops: CDR1 MGHRA, CDR2 YSYEKL.

The V and J genes are TRBV13 and TRBJ1-1; D is unresolved. Per germline, CDR1 PRHDT and CDR2 FYEKMQ (reference sequence). The V end lost 4 bases, the J end lost 0 bases, and 18 bases lay between the germline ends. CDR3 size: 17 residues. CDR3: CASSSIVGRTMNTEAFF. The CDR3 DNA reads TGTGCCAGCAGCTCAATCGTAGGACGGACCATGAACACTGAAGCTTTCTTT. The entire variable domain, with the rest obtained from reference TRBV13 and TRBJ1-1, is as follows: AAGVIQSPRHLIKEKRETATLKCYPIPRHDTVYWYQQGPGQDPQFLISFYEKMQSDKGSIPDRFSAQQFSDYHSELNMSSLELGDSALYFCASSSIVGRTMNTEAFFGQGTRLTVV.

This rearrangement joins TRBV19 to TRBJ1-6, with TRBD1 matching 9 bases. CDR1 and CDR2 (germline): LNHDA, SQIVND (reference sequence). CDR3 length: 14 residues. V dropped 3 bases and J dropped 10; count of bases not matched to a gene: 4. CDR3: CASSIGTGNSPLHF. The CDR3 bases are TGTGCCAGTAGTATTGGGACAGGGAACTCACCCCTCCACTTT.